The next 18 T cell receptor beta chains were all read from a single sample in a study of T cells in Graves' hyperthyroidism and ophthalmopathy. RNA transcripts yielded amplified TCR beta CDR3 regions. A set of HTBI primers served as the primers for a first-round RT-PCR of the TCR CDR3. TCRdb itself ran the multiplex PCR reads through MiXCR, one entry per CDR3 protein. The sample yields 300,000 to 450,000 distinct CDR3 sequences, approximately 13% seen once. The sequenced sample was blood. These receptors all come from a woman aged 18-29 years with Graves' hyperthyroidism.

There are many counts of this clonotype. The V and J genes are TRBV7-2 and TRBJ2-3; D ambiguous. V was trimmed by 4 bases and J by 6 bases, leaving 14 bases between them. Per germline, CDR1 SGHTA and CDR2 FQGNSA. The CDR3 contains 14 residues. CDR3 loop: CASSSFHYIDTQYF. The CDR3 region has the DNA TGTGCCAGCAGCTCGTTTCACTACATCGATACGCAGTATTTT.

This clonotype has ten or more counts. The gene calls are TRBV7-6 and TRBJ1-1; D remains ambiguous. The V gene's germline CDR1 is SGHVS and CDR2 FNYEAQ. CDR3 length equals 15 residues. The V end lost 1 base, the J end lost 0 bases, and 9 bases lay between the germline ends. CDR3 sequence: CASSLESVMNTEAFF. CDR3 nucleotides: TGTGCCAGCAGCTTAGAATCAGTCATGAACACTGAAGCTTTCTTT.

This clonotype was recorded many times. This rearrangement joins TRBV3-1 to TRBJ1-2; TRBD1 matches 7 bases. V gave up 3 bases and J gave up 5 bases; unmatched junction bases: 15. The V gene's germline CDR1 is LGHDT and CDR2 YNNKEL (reference sequence). The CDR3 totals 17 residues. The CDR3 region has the DNA TGTGCCAGCAGCCAGGAAACAGGGGCCTTATCGGATTATGGCTACACCTTC. The encoded protein is CASSQETGALSDYGYTF.

The chain recombines TRBV12-3 or TRBV12-4 with TRBJ2-5; 9 bases fit TRBD1. There are 17 residues in the CDR3. Unmatched junction bases numbered 13, after V lost 3 bases and J lost 5 bases. In DNA form, the CDR3 reads TGTGCCAGCAGTTTTGGGAGAACCGGGACAGGGAGGGAGACCCAGTACTTC. This encodes CASSFGRTGTGRETQYF.

This clonotype occurred many times. The rearrangement joins TRBV20-1 to TRBJ2-3; 10 bases fit TRBD2. The CDR3 has 15 residues. CDR1 is DFQATT and CDR2 is SNEGSKA in the germline V gene (reference sequence). V dropped 7 bases and J dropped 0; count of bases not matched to a gene: 7. The CDR3 spells CSVTPLAGSTDTQYF. CDR3 coding DNA: TGCAGTGTCACCCCACTAGCGGGGAGCACAGATACGCAGTATTTT.

Ten or more counts support this clonotype. The CDR3 sequence is CASSLPGYSTSEKLFF. The DNA for the CDR3 is TGTGCCAGCAGTCTACCAGGGTACAGTACGTCCGAAAAACTGTTTTTT. The rearrangement links TRBV28 to TRBJ1-4; possible D gene TRBD1, 5 bases. The V and J ends lost 5 bases and 8 bases respectively, with 21 bases between them. Germline V gene sequence: CDR1 MDHEN, CDR2 SYDVKM. The CDR3 has 16 residues. Full variable domain (remainder filled in from reference TRBV28 and TRBJ1-4): DVKVTQSSRYLVKRTGEKVFLECVQDMDHENMFWYRQDPGLGLRLIYFSYDVKMKEKGDIPEGYSVSREKKERFSLILESASTNQTSMYLCASSLPGYSTSEKLFFGSGTQLSVL.

This clonotype was seen more than once but under ten times. Being one base from a much bigger clone, this may be a read error. V usage is TRBV20-1 and J usage is TRBJ2-7; TRBD2 matches at 10 bases. Germline CDR1 reads DFQATT; CDR2 reads SNEGSKA (reference sequence). The CDR3 covers 15 residues. CDR3 protein: CSAAVTSGMVYGQYF. The CDR3 bases are TGCAGTGCTGCGGTTACTAGCGGGATGGTCTACGGGCAGTACTTC.

This clonotype was counted ten times or more. This chain joins TRBV2 and TRBJ2-5, with a weak D call TRBD2 (6 bases). This CDR3 contains 16 residues. The germline gives CDR1 SNHLY, CDR2 FYNNEI. With 2 bases removed from V and 4 bases from J, the gap between germline ends came to 17 bases. CDR3 nucleotides: TGTGCCAGCAGTGAAAGGTCGGGACGCGGGGTAGAGACCCAGTACTTC. Its translation: CASSERSGRGVETQYF. Full variable domain (outside the CDR3, taken from reference TRBV2 and TRBJ2-5): EPEVTQTPSHQVTQMGQEVILRCVPISNHLYFYWYRQILGQKVEFLVSFYNNEISEKSEIFDDQFSVERPDGSNFTLKIRSTKLEDSAMYFCASSERSGRGVETQYFGPGTRLLVL.

J is TRBJ2-4 and V is TRBV19, with D possibly TRBD1 on 6 matching bases. V lost 7 bases and J 0 bases, leaving 16 bases between the germline ends. The CDR3 covers 16 residues. Germline CDR1 reads LNHDA; CDR2 reads SQIVND (reference sequence). DNA of the CDR3: TGTGCCAGTACCATAGGACAGAATCTAGCCAAAAACATTCAGTACTTC. Translation: CASTIGQNLAKNIQYF.

At least ten counts were recorded for this clonotype. The chain employs TRBV6-5 and TRBJ2-7; 7 positions agree with TRBD2. CDR3 length: 13 residues. Trimming at V came to 2 bases and at J to 3 bases, leaving 1 base not matched to a gene. CDR1 is MNHEY, CDR2 SVGAGI, per germline. The CDR3 DNA reads as TGTGCCAGCAGTTACGGGACTAACTACGAGCAGTACTTC. Amino acids: CASSYGTNYEQYF.

This clonotype was picked up a small number of times. This chain joins TRBV6-1 and TRBJ2-5; D remains ambiguous. From germline, CDR1 is MNHNS and CDR2 SASEGT. Trimming stripped 6 bases from V and 0 bases from J, with 11 bases between. This CDR3 contains 14 residues. The CDR3 loop is CASSPRGDQETQYF. As DNA, the CDR3 is TGTGCCAGCAGCCCTCGTGGGGACCAAGAGACCCAGTACTTC.

This clonotype has just a few counts. The gene calls are TRBV9 and TRBJ2-2, with D perhaps TRBD1 (6 bases). Germline V gene data show CDR1 as SGDLS and CDR2 as YYNGEE. Trimming took off 0 bases at V and 1 base at J, with 7 bases between the two ends. The CDR3 length is 15 residues. CDR3 sequence reads: CASSVGGGNTGELFF. The DNA for the CDR3 is TGTGCCAGCAGCGTAGGAGGGGGGAACACCGGGGAGCTGTTTTTT.

About this clonotype itself: A much larger clone differs from this one at a single base, so this may be a read error. This chain uses TRBV3-1 with TRBJ1-2, with D possibly matching TRBD1 (5 bases). Germline values: CDR1 LGHDT, CDR2 YNNKEL (reference sequence). The ends were cut back, 0 bases at V and 4 bases at J, with 12 bases in the middle. This CDR3 has 15 amino acids. The CDR3 is CASSQDRPGTYGYTF. As DNA, the CDR3 is TGTGCCAGCAGCCAAGATCGTCCGGGGACCTATGGCTACACCTTC.

This clonotype was recorded many times. The chain joins TRBV7-9 to TRBJ1-2; 7 bases line up with TRBD1. Germline V gives CDR1 SEHNR, CDR2 FQNEAQ (reference sequence). V gave up 5 bases and J gave up 3 bases; unmatched junction bases: 9. CDR3 length equals 15 residues. In nucleotides, the CDR3 is TGTGCCAGCAGCGTAGGGGGCGCCGGGGACTATGGCTACACCTTC. Its translation is CASSVGGAGDYGYTF.

The genes are TRBV6-5 and TRBJ2-2; no reliable D call. Germline values: CDR1 MNHEY, CDR2 SVGAGI. The CDR3 extends over 16 amino acids. V lost 0 bases to trimming and J lost 2 bases, with 10 bases between them. CDR3 sequence: CASSYSRVLNTGELFF. CDR3 in DNA: TGTGCCAGCAGTTACTCGAGAGTACTCAACACCGGGGAGCTGTTTTTT.

With respect to this clonotype: A much larger clone sits a single nucleotide away, making a read error possible. The rearrangement joins TRBV7-9 to TRBJ2-5; D gene ambiguous. The germline CDR1 and CDR2 sequences are SEHNR and FQNEAQ (reference sequence). This CDR3 comprises 13 residues. V shed 2 bases and J shed 3 bases, with 7 bases lying between them. CDR3 DNA: TGTGCCAGCAGCTTATTCCGGGAAGAGACCCAGTACTTC. This translates into CASSLFREETQYF. The variable domain in full, completed from reference TRBV7-9 and TRBJ2-5, reads DTGVSQNPRHKITKRGQNVTFRCDPISEHNRLYWYRQTLGQGPEFLTYFQNEAQLEKSRLLSDRFSAERPKGSFSTLEIQRTEQGDSAMYLCASSLFREETQYFGPGTRLLVL.

This chain joins TRBV11-2 and TRBJ2-1, with TRBD1 matching over 9 bases. There are 16 residues in the CDR3. V gave up 1 base and J gave up 2 bases; unmatched junction bases: 3. The germline CDR1 and CDR2 sequences are SGHAT and FQNNGV. The CDR3 region has the DNA TGTGCCAGCAGCTTAGCGGGACAGGGCCCCTACAATGAGCAGTTCTTC. This gives the protein CASSLAGQGPYNEQFF.

The chain combines TRBV20-1 with TRBJ2-2; 8 bases are shared with TRBD2. V shed 7 bases and J 3 bases; nucleotides not matched to a gene: 4. The CDR3 totals 13 residues. CDR1 DFQATT and CDR2 SNEGSKA come from the germline V gene (reference sequence). The CDR3 sequence: CSVAGGYTGELFF. CDR3 in DNA: TGCAGTGTGGCGGGAGGATACACCGGGGAGCTGTTTTTT.